A single T cell receptor (beta chain) is shown here with its context. The data were produced by immunoSEQ multiplex PCR, yet TCRdb's version contains in-frame clones alone and is incomplete. Here the sample spans more than 300,000 clones, 95% being singletons. This sample was included in a study of shared T cell receptors in the human thymus. The CDR3 has 13 amino acids. In germline, CDR1 is SEHNR, CDR2 FQNEAQ (reference sequence). V gave up 8 bases and J gave up 2 bases, with 13 bases separating them. This rearrangement joins TRBV7-9 to TRBJ2-7; perhaps TRBD1 as D (5 bases). The receptor was isolated from a human donor. The sample comprised thymocytes. DNA for the CDR3: TGTGCCAGCGGGCAGGGCCTAACCTACGAGCAGTACTTC. Translated, it gives CASGQGLTYEQYF.